These 13 T cell receptor beta chains came from one sample sequenced in a study of blood T cell repertoires in COVID-19. Only in-frame clones appear in the TCRdb table, and some are missing; sequencing was by immunoSEQ multiplex PCR. The sample has 200,000 to 300,000 clones, over 75% seen once. The sequenced sample was peripheral blood. Every receptor here comes from a human donor in a cohort sampled during active COVID-19.

The chain combines TRBV18 with TRBJ2-2; D might be TRBD1 (6 bases). The CDR3 contains 13 residues. Germline V gene data show CDR1 as KGHSH and CDR2 as LQKENI. V was pared by 5 bases and J by 6 bases, with 10 bases between. As DNA, the CDR3 is TGTGCCAGCTCATACAGGGAAGCCGGGGAGCTGTTTTTT. Translation gives CASSYREAGELFF.

J is TRBJ2-3 and V is TRBV5-1, with TRBD1 matching 10 bases. Germline lookup yields CDR1 SGHRS and CDR2 YFSETQ. This CDR3 has 19 residues. V shed 2 bases, J shed 5 bases, and the junction held 17 bases outside the gene matches. CDR3 sequence reads: CASSLGRQGASNPVDTQYF. The CDR3 DNA follows: TGCGCCAGCAGCTTAGGGAGACAGGGGGCAAGTAATCCCGTAGATACGCAGTATTTT.

The gene calls are TRBV6-5 and TRBJ2-1; D is perhaps TRBD2 (7 bases). The CDR3 runs to 14 residues. V was clipped by 4 bases and J by 9 bases, with 16 bases between them. Per the germline V gene, CDR1 is MNHEY and CDR2 is SVGAGI. For the CDR3, the DNA is TGTGCCAGCAGTTTACTTCGGGGGGCGAGTGAGCAGTTCTTC. Translation gives CASSLLRGASEQFF.

The chain recombines TRBV7-2 with TRBJ2-7; D not certain. V dropped 5 bases and J dropped 1 base, with 15 bases sitting between them. The CDR3 contains 15 residues. From germline, CDR1 is SGHTA and CDR2 FQGNSA. CDR3 in DNA: TGTGCCAGCAGCGAAAGACACCTAATTTCCTACGAGCAGTACTTC. Translated: CASSERHLISYEQYF.

This sequence joins TRBV5-4 and TRBJ2-7; TRBD1 is a possible D gene (5 bases). This CDR3 is 13 amino acids long. With 4 bases removed from V and 3 bases from J, the gap between germline ends came to 11 bases. Germline values: CDR1 SGHNT, CDR2 YYREEE (reference sequence). CDR3 residues: CASSGRTGYEQYF. As DNA, the CDR3 is TGTGCCAGCAGCGGGCGAACAGGCTACGAGCAGTACTTC.

The chain has TRBV6-1 and TRBJ2-4; tentatively, D is TRBD1 (6 bases). The germline V gene encodes CDR1 MNHNS and CDR2 SASEGT. V lost 1 base, J lost 7 bases, and 11 bases lay in between. The CDR3 covers 14 residues. The CDR3 region has the DNA TGTGCCAGCAGTGAAGGGGCAGGGGTGAACATTCAGTACTTC. Protein product: CASSEGAGVNIQYF.

V is TRBV11-2 and J is TRBJ1-1; a possible D gene is TRBD1 (6 bases). This CDR3 comprises 11 residues. Per the germline V gene, CDR1 is SGHAT and CDR2 is FQNNGV. V was pared by 5 bases and J by 11 bases, with 12 bases between. This CDR3 is CASSLLGAAFF. The CDR3 DNA sequence: TGTGCCAGCAGCCTTTTGGGGGCGGCTTTCTTT.

The V gene is TRBV5-1, the J gene TRBJ2-3, with 7 nucleotides matching TRBD1. V dropped 5 bases and J dropped 1; count of bases not matched to a gene: 13. The CDR3 has 17 residues. Germline V lookup: CDR1 SGHRS, CDR2 YFSETQ. CDR3 residues: CASSPYRGMKGTDTQYF. As DNA, the CDR3 is TGCGCCAGCAGTCCTTACAGGGGAATGAAGGGCACAGATACGCAGTATTTT. The whole variable domain, filled in from reference TRBV5-1 and TRBJ2-3, reads KAGVTQTPRYLIKTRGQQVTLSCSPISGHRSVSWYQQTPGQGLQFLFEYFSETQRNKGNFPGRFSGRQFSNSRSEMNVSTLELGDSALYLCASSPYRGMKGTDTQYFGPGTRLTVL.

Of note for this clone: The identical CDR3 is also encoded by other nucleotide sequences in the sample. This rearrangement joins TRBV5-1 to TRBJ2-1; TRBD2 agrees at 10 bases. CDR1 SGHRS and CDR2 YFSETQ come from the germline V gene. This CDR3 region has 16 residues. V lost 0 bases and J lost 1; bases outside the gene matches: 1. The CDR3, as DNA: TGCGCCAGCAGCTTGGGGGGACTAGCGTCCTACAATGAGCAGTTCTTC. Amino acids: CASSLGGLASYNEQFF.

V gene TRBV10-2 combines with J gene TRBJ1-1, with a possible D match to TRBD1 (6 bases). CDR1 and CDR2 (germline): WSHSY, SAAADI. There are 15 residues in the CDR3. Trimming removed 6 bases from V and 3 bases from J, with 17 bases in between. CDR3: CASRGQRTRDTEAFF. The CDR3 DNA is TGCGCCAGCAGAGGACAGCGGACGAGGGACACTGAAGCTTTCTTT.

This rearrangement joins TRBV5-1 to TRBJ2-7, with 9 bases matching TRBD1. J gave up 2 bases and V 0 bases, and 3 bases lay outside the gene matches. Germline V gives CDR1 SGHRS, CDR2 YFSETQ. The CDR3 is made up of 15 amino acids. CDR3 residues: CASSLVGQGAYEQYF. In DNA form, the CDR3 reads TGCGCCAGCAGCTTGGTGGGACAGGGAGCCTACGAGCAGTACTTC.

The chain uses TRBV27 and TRBJ1-6, with 8 nucleotides matching TRBD1. The CDR3 is 16 residues long. Losses at the gene ends were 1 base for V and 7 bases for J; bases not matched to a gene: 6. Looked up from germline, CDR1 is MNHEY and CDR2 is SMNVEV (reference sequence). The CDR3 region is CASSLFRGDRNSPLHF. The CDR3 DNA reads TGTGCCAGCAGTTTATTTCGGGGGGACAGGAATTCACCCCTCCACTTT.

This clone was counted between two and nine times. The chain couples TRBV5-1 to TRBJ1-5, with 7 positions matching TRBD1. The CDR3 consists of 15 residues. In germline, CDR1 is SGHRS, CDR2 YFSETQ. J gave up 4 bases and V 0 bases, and 4 bases lay outside the gene matches. The CDR3 nucleotides are TGCGCCAGCAGCTTGGAGACAGGGCGGAATCAGCCCCAGCATTTT. Residues: CASSLETGRNQPQHF.